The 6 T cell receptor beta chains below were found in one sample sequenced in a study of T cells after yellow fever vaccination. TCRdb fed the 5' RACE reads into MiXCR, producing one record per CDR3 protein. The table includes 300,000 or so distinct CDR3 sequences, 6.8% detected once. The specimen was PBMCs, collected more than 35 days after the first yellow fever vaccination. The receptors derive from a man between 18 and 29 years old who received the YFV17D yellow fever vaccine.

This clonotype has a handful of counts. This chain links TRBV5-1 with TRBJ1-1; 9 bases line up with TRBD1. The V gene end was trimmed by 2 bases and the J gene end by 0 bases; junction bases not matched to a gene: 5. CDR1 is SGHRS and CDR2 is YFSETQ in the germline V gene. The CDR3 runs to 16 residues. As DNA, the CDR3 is TGCGCCAGCAGCTTCCTACAGGGGGCTCTGAACACTGAAGCTTTCTTT. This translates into CASSFLQGALNTEAFF. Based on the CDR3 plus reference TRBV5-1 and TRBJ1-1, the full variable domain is KAGVTQTPRYLIKTRGQQVTLSCSPISGHRSVSWYQQTPGQGLQFLFEYFSETQRNKGNFPGRFSGRQFSNSRSEMNVSTLELGDSALYLCASSFLQGALNTEAFFGQGTRLTVV.

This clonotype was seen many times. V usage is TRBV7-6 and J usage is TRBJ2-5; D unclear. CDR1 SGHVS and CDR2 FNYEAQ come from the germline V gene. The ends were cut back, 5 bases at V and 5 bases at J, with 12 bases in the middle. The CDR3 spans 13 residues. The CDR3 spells CASSVSISETQYF. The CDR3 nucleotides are TGTGCCAGCAGCGTTAGTATTTCGGAGACCCAGTACTTC.

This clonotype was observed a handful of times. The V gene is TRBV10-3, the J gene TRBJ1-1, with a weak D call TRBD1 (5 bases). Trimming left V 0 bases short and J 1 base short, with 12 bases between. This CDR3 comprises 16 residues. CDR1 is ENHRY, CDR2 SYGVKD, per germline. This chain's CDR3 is CAISESQGGGNTEAFF. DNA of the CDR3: TGTGCCATCAGTGAGTCCCAGGGAGGCGGGAACACTGAAGCTTTCTTT.

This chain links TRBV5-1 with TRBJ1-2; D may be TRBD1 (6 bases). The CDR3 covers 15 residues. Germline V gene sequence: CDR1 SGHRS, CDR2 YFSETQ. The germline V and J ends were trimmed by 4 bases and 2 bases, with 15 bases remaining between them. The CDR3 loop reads CASSQELGTNYGYTF. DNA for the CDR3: TGCGCCAGCAGCCAAGAACTTGGGACAAACTATGGCTACACCTTC.

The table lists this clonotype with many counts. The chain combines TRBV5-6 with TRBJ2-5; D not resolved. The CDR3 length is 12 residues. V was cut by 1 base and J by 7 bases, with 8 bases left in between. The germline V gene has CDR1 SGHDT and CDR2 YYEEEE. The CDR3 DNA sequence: TGTGCCAGCAGCTTGATCCTAGGGACCCAGTACTTC. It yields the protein CASSLILGTQYF.

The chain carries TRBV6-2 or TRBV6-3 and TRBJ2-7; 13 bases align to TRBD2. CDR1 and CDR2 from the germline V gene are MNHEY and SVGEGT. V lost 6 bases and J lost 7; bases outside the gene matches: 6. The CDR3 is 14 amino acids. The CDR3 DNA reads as TGTGCCAGCAGAAGACTAGCGGGGGGACTAGAGCAGTACTTC. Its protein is CASRRLAGGLEQYF.